This is a list of T cell receptor beta chains from one sample in a study of blood T cells in healthy people across ages. In TCRdb, the 5' RACE reads were re-called with MiXCR into one record per CDR3 protein. The repertoire holds almost 550,000 distinct CDR3 sequences, with about 24% as singletons. Another study also made use of these data, one on T cells of mothers and their children.

Sequences were obtained from blood. The receptors originated from a boy aged 5-17 years in good health. Each CDR3 is given without its conserved first and last residue. The order of the fields is CDR3 length, J gene, V gene, CDR3 protein.

length: 15; J: TRBJ1-6; V: TRBV6-2/TRBV6-3; CDR3: ASSYGNLEGYNSPLH
length: 12; J: TRBJ1-1; V: TRBV7-2; CDR3: ASSLEGHLTEAF
length: 11; J: TRBJ2-5; V: TRBV30; CDR3: AWSGTYQETQY
length: 11; J: TRBJ2-5; V: TRBV5-6; CDR3: ASSQTSGETQY
length: 13; J: -; V: TRBV11-2; CDR3: ASSSRDSYLYEQY
length: 14; J: TRBJ2-7; V: TRBV28; CDR3: ASRSRDRGRTYEQY
length: 13; J: TRBJ1-5; V: TRBV7-6; CDR3: ASSPKGGSNQPQH
length: 14; J: TRBJ1-1; V: TRBV18; CDR3: ASSPYGGGMNTEAF
length: 12; J: TRBJ2-2; V: TRBV6-2/TRBV6-3; CDR3: ASSWMTTPGELF
length: 13; J: -; V: TRBV4-3; CDR3: ASSQESAIVYEQY
length: 12; J: TRBJ2-7; V: TRBV2; CDR3: ASTLTVGGYEQY
length: 12; J: -; V: TRBV4-3; CDR3: ASSQGGSPHEQY
length: 16; J: TRBJ2-5; V: TRBV6-1; CDR3: ASRESGTSGRAAETQY
length: 17; J: TRBJ2-6; V: TRBV9; CDR3: ASSGRQGPVSSGANVLT
length: 14; J: TRBJ2-3; V: TRBV4-3; CDR3: ASSQDTHYPTDTQY
length: 12; J: TRBJ1-4; V: TRBV28; CDR3: ASRLGGFNEKLF
length: 11; J: TRBJ2-5; V: TRBV7-3; CDR3: ASSYGNQETQY
length: 13; J: TRBJ2-7; V: TRBV10-3; CDR3: AISDWTASSYEQY
length: 13; J: TRBJ2-1; V: TRBV6-2/TRBV6-3; CDR3: ASSYSTGTINEQF
length: 14; J: TRBJ2-1; V: TRBV27; CDR3: ASSTNTGQGYNEQF
length: 13; J: TRBJ2-5; V: TRBV5-5; CDR3: ASHPADPYQETQY
length: 14; J: TRBJ2-3; V: TRBV28; CDR3: ASSSNGQPYTDTQY
length: 13; J: TRBJ2-6; V: TRBV4-1; CDR3: ASSQGQSGANVLT
length: 14; J: -; V: TRBV4-2; CDR3: ASSQDSMGFSYEQY
length: 12; J: TRBJ2-7; V: TRBV10-3; CDR3: AISESRDRYEQY
length: 12; J: TRBJ2-4; V: TRBV12-3/TRBV12-4; CDR3: ATSTPGGGNIQY
length: 14; J: TRBJ2-3; V: TRBV29-1; CDR3: SVEDIAVRGTDTQY
length: 12; J: TRBJ1-1; V: TRBV29-1; CDR3: SVALTARDTEAF
length: 9; J: TRBJ2-7; V: TRBV29-1; CDR3: SVADRYEQY
length: 14; J: TRBJ1-2; V: TRBV4-1; CDR3: ASSQPRRTGGHGYT
length: 13; J: TRBJ2-2; V: TRBV12-3/TRBV12-4; CDR3: ASTSGLAALGELF
length: 10; J: TRBJ2-7; V: TRBV29-1; CDR3: SVVGLRNEQY